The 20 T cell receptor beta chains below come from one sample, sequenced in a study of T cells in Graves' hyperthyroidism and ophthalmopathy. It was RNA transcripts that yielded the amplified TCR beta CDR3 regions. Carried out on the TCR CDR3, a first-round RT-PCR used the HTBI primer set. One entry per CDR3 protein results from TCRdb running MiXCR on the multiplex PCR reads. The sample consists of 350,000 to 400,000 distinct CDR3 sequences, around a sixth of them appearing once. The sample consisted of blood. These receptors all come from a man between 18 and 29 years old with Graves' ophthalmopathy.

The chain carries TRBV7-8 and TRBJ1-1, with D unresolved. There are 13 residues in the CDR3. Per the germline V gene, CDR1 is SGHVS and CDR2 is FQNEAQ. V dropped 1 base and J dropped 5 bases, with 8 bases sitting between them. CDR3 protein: CASSLGRITEAFF. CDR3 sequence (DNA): TGTGCCAGCAGCTTAGGACGGATAACTGAAGCTTTCTTT. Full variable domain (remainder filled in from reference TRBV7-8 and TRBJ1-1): GAGVSQSPRYKVAKRGQDVALRCDPISGHVSLFWYQQALGQGPEFLTYFQNEAQLDKSGLPSDRFFAERPEGSVSTLKIQRTQQEDSAVYLCASSLGRITEAFFGQGTRLTVV.

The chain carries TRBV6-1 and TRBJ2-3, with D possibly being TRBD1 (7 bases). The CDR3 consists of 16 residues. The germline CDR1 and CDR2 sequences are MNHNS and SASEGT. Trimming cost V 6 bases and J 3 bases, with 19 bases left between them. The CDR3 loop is CASSRMQGGYTDTQYF. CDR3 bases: TGTGCCAGCAGCCGCATGCAGGGGGGATATACAGATACGCAGTATTTT.

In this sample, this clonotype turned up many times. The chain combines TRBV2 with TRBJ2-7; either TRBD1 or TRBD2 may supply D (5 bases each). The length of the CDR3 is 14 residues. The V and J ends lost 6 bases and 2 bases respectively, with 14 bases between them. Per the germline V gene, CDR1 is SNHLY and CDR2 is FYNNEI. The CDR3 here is CASRRDGTPYEQYF. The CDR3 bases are TGTGCCAGCAGAAGGGACGGAACCCCCTACGAGCAGTACTTC.

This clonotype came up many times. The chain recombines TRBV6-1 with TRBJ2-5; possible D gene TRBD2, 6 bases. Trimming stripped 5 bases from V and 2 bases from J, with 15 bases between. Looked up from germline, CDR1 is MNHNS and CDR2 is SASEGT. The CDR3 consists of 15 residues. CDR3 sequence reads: CASSSTDYLQETQYF. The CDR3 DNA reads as TGTGCCAGCAGTTCCACGGACTACCTACAAGAGACCCAGTACTTC.

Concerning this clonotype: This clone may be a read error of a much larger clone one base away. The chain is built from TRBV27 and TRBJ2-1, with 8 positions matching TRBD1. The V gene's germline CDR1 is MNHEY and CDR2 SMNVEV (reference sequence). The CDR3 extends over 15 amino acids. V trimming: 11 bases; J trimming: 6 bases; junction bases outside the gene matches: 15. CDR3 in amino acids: CAGTLDRDGGNEQFF. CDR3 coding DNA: TGTGCCGGCACTCTGGACAGGGACGGGGGCAATGAGCAGTTCTTC.

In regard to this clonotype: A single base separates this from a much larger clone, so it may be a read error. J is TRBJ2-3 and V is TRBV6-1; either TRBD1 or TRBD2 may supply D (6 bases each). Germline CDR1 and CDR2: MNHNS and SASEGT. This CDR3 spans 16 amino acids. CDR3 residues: CASSEAKGGGTDAQYF. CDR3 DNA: TGTGCCAGCAGTGAAGCGAAGGGGGGAGGCACAGATGCGCAGTATTTT.

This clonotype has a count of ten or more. CDR3 bases: TGTGCCATCAGTGAGGGGTCCGACTTCTATGGCTACACCTTC. This sequence encodes CAISEGSDFYGYTF. The chain uses TRBV10-3 and TRBJ1-2; D gene uncertain. This CDR3 region has 14 residues. Germline CDR1 and CDR2: ENHRY and SYGVKD. V was pared by 2 bases and J by 4 bases, with 11 bases between.

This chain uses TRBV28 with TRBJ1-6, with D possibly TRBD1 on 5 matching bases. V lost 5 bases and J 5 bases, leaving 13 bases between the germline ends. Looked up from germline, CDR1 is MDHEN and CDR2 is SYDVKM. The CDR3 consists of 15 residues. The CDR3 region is CASSLTGLHNSPLHF. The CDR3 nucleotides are TGTGCCAGCAGTCTAACGGGGCTTCATAATTCACCCCTCCACTTT.

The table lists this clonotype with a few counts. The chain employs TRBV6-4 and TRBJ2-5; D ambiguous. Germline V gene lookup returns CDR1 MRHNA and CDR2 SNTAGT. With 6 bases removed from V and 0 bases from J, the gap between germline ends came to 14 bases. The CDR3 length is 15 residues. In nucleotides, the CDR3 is TGTGCCAGCAGAAATAGACGATCGTACCAAGAGACCCAGTACTTC. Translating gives CASRNRRSYQETQYF.

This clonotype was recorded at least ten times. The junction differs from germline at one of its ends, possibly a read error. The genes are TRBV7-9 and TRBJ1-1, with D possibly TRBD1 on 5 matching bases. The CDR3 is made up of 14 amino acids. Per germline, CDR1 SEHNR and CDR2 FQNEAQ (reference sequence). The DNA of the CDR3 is TGTGCCAGCAGCTTAGGGGGGGTGAACCCTGAAGCTTTCTTT. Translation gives CASSLGGVNPEAFF. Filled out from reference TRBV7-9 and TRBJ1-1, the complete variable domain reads DTGVSQNPRHKITKRGQNVTFRCDPISEHNRLYWYRQTLGQGPEFLTYFQNEAQLEKSRLLSDRFSAERPKGSFSTLEIQRTEQGDSAMYLCASSLGGVNPEAFFGQGTRLTVV.

The CDR3 region has the DNA TGTGCCAGCAGTACAGACAGGGGCCCCCAAGAGACCCAGTACTTC. Residues: CASSTDRGPQETQYF. The V call is TRBV6-2 or TRBV6-3, the J call TRBJ2-5; TRBD1 matches 8 bases. Germline CDR1 is MNHEY and CDR2 is SVGEGT. Trimming took 5 bases from V and 1 from J; bases not matched to a gene: 6. The CDR3 runs to 15 residues.

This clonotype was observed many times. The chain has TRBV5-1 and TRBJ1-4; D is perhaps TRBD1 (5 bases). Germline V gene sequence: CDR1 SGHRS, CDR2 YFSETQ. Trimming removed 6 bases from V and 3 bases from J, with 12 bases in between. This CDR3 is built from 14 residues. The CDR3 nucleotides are TGCGCCAGCAACGGTCAGGGACCTAATGAAAAACTGTTTTTT. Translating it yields CASNGQGPNEKLFF.

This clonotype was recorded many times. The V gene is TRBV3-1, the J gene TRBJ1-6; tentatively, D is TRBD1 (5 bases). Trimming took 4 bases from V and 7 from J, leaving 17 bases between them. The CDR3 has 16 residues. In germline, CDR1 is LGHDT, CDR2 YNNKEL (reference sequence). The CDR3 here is CASSPGTLGVNSPLHF. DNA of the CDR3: TGTGCCAGCAGCCCCGGGACCCTGGGGGTAAATTCACCCCTCCACTTT.

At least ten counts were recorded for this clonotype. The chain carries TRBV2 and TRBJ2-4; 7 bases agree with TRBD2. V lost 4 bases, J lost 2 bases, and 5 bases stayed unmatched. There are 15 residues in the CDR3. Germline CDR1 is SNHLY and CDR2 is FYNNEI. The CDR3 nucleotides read TGTGCCAGCAGTGCGACTAGCAGCCCCAAAAACATTCAGTACTTC. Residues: CASSATSSPKNIQYF.

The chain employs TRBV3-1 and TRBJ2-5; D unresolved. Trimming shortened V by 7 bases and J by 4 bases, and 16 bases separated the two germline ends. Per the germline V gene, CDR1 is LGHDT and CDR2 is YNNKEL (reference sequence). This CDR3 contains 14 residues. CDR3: CASTARHGPETQYF. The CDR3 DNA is TGTGCCAGCACAGCCAGACATGGTCCAGAGACCCAGTACTTC.

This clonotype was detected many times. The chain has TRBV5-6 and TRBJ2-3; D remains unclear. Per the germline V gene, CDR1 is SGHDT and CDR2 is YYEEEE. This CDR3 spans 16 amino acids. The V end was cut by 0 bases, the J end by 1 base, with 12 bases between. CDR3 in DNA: TGTGCCAGCAGCTTGGCCGAAAAAGGCGGCACAGATACGCAGTATTTT. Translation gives CASSLAEKGGTDTQYF.

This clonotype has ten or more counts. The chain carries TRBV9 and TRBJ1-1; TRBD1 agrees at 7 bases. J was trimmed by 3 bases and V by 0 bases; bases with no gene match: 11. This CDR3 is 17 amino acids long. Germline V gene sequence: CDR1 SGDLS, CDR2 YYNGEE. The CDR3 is CASSVAWAGGLDTEAFF. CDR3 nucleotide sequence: TGTGCCAGCAGCGTAGCTTGGGCAGGGGGGTTGGACACTGAAGCTTTCTTT.

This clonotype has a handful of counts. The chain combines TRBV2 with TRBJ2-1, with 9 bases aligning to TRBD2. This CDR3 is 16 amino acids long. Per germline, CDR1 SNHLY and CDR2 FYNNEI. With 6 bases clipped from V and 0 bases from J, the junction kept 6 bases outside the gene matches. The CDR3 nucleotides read TGTGCCAGCAGAGCATCTAGCGGGGCCTCCTACAATGAGCAGTTCTTC. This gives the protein CASRASSGASYNEQFF. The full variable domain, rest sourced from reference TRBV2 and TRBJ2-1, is EPEVTQTPSHQVTQMGQEVILRCVPISNHLYFYWYRQILGQKVEFLVSFYNNEISEKSEIFDDQFSVERPDGSNFTLKIRSTKLEDSAMYFCASRASSGASYNEQFFGPGTRLTVL.

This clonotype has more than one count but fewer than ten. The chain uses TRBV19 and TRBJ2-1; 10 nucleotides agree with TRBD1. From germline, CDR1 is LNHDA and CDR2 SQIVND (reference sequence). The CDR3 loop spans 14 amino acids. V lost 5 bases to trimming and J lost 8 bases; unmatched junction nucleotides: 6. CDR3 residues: CASSFWDRGDEQFF. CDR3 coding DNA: TGTGCCAGTAGTTTCTGGGACAGGGGCGATGAGCAGTTCTTC. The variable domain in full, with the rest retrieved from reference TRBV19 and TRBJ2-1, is DGGITQSPKYLFRKEGQNVTLSCEQNLNHDAMYWYRQDPGQGLRLIYYSQIVNDFQKGDIAEGYSVSREKKESFPLTVTSAQKNPTAFYLCASSFWDRGDEQFFGPGTRLTVL.

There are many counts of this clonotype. CDR3 loop: CASSPWQGDTGELFF. The DNA of the CDR3 is TGTGCCAGCAGCCCCTGGCAGGGGGACACCGGGGAGCTGTTTTTT. The chain employs TRBV5-5 and TRBJ2-2; 7 positions agree with TRBD1. Germline V gene data show CDR1 as SGHKS and CDR2 as YYEKEE (reference sequence). The junction had 6 bases not matched to a gene; V was cut back by 4 bases and J by 3 bases. This CDR3 spans 15 amino acids.